This is a list of T cell receptor beta chains from one sample in a study of CD8+ T cells in alopecia areata. The data were produced by immunoSEQ multiplex PCR, yet TCRdb's version contains in-frame clones alone and is incomplete. The data show over 150,000 clones, with around three fifths seen just once and 13% to 15% held by the top ten. Specimen: CD4+ T cells sorted from blood, collected at week 24, from a patient treated with tofacitinib. Receptors were obtained from a human donor with alopecia areata. CDR3s include the opening cysteine and the closing phenylalanine or tryptophan.

V gene	CDR3 protein
TRBV28	CASSTGGRANEQFF
TRBV2	CASSEHHLDNSPLHF
TRBV7-9	CASSSDRGYTEAFF
TRBV4-2	CASSQDGSSYGYTF
TRBV30	CAWSGAGSGAKNIQYF
TRBV25-1	CASSDPGGAGRSYTF
TRBV29-1	CSASLGGVNTEAFF
TRBV19	CASSIVGRDQYF
TRBV29-1	CSVAPLGFGENTEAFF
TRBV4-1	CASSLVSDRGLTNEKLFF
TRBV4-1	CASSHPRGPQHF
TRBV30	CAWSGGNYGYTF
TRBV11-3	CASSEEAGNYNEQFF
TRBV29-1	CSVDGGFFDTEAFF
TRBV29-1	CSVVRTGADYEQYF
TRBV4-1	CASTGQGKETQYF
TRBV7-8	CASSERTGVYEQYF
TRBV30	CAWSRTGDGQPQHF
TRBV23-1	CASSQSNRDASSTGELFF
TRBV29-1	CAKQIGNTGELFF
TRBV6-5	CASNGGPNWETQYF
TRBV29-1	CSVVKSSYEQYF
TRBV2	CASSPSGGDTGELFF
TRBV5-1	CASSLAWQETQYF
TRBV6-1	CASSGRGTGELFF
TRBV5-4	CASSTLAGGYNEQFF